The rows below give T cell receptor beta chains drawn from one sample of a study of shared clonotypes between healthy human individuals. The assay was immunoSEQ multiplex PCR, and TCRdb's table has in-frame clones only and misses some. Of roughly 2.2 million clones in the sample, approximately 93% were seen once. The sequenced sample was naive CD4+ T cells from PBMCs. Receptors were obtained from a man aged 18 to 35 in good health. Some clones in this sample may be carry-over from other donors' samples. The CDR3 runs from the conserved cysteine through the conserved F or W. Each record gives: J gene, clone size, V gene, D gene, CDR3 DNA, CDR3 protein. D genes are given only for firm matches. Rows give clone size only sometimes, using once, few, many, or a class for an expanded clone.

TRBJ1-3 - TRBV7-3 - TGTGCCAGCAGCCCAGGGAGCTCTGGAAACACCATATATTTT CASSPGSSGNTIYF
TRBJ2-1 once TRBV10-3 TRBD2 TGTGCCATCAGTGACACTACTAGCGGTACCAATGAGCAGTTCTTC CAISDTTSGTNEQFF
TRBJ1-3 - TRBV28 - TGTGCCAGTCGTCCCTCGTGGGACAATTCTGGAAACACCATATATTTT CASRPSWDNSGNTIYF
TRBJ1-1 - TRBV19 - TGTGCCAGTGGGAAGGAGCGGCGCCGGGTAGGAGCTTTCTTT CASGKERRRVGAFF
TRBJ2-1 once TRBV7-8 TRBD2 TGTGCCAGCAGCTTCTCAGCGGGAGGACACTACAATGAGCAGTTCTTC CASSFSAGGHYNEQFF
TRBJ1-5 - TRBV4-3 - TGCGCCAGCAGCCAAGAAACTGGGGTGCCCCAGCATTTT CASSQETGVPQHF
TRBJ2-1 - TRBV18 TRBD2 TGTGCCAGCTCACAGGGGACTAGCGCCTACAATGAGCAGTTCTTC CASSQGTSAYNEQFF
TRBJ2-3 - TRBV15 TRBD2 TGTGCCACCAGCAGAGGCCACCTAGCGGGAGGGACCGATACGCAGTATTTT CATSRGHLAGGTDTQYF
TRBJ2-7 - TRBV5-6 - TGTGCCAGCAGCTTGGCCAGCAAGTTGTACGAGCAGTACTTC CASSLASKLYEQYF
TRBJ1-1 - TRBV18 - TGTGCCAGCTCACCATTACGGGGTCGGAACACTGAAGCTTTCTTT CASSPLRGRNTEAFF
TRBJ1-5 once TRBV7-8 - TGTGCCAGCAGCCCCAGGACAGTCCAAGACACCCGACTTCGATCCCAGCATTTT CASSPRTVQDTRLRSQHF
TRBJ1-4 - TRBV4-2 TRBD1 TGTGCCAGCAGCCAAAGTAAAGGGACAGATGGTGAAAAACTGTTTTTT CASSQSKGTDGEKLFF
TRBJ2-5 once TRBV7-8 - TGTGCCAGCAGCGGAAGAAACGGGCAAGAGACCCAGTACTTC CASSGRNGQETQYF
TRBJ1-1 - TRBV2 TRBD1 TGTGCCAGCAGATGGGACAGGGGGTTGAACACTGAAGCTTTCTTT CASRWDRGLNTEAFF
TRBJ1-2 few TRBV5-4 TRBD1 TGTGCCAGCAGCTTCGGACAGGACTATGGCTACACCTTC CASSFGQDYGYTF
TRBJ2-2 - TRBV4-1 TRBD2 TGCGCCAGCAGCCACCTTCGACTAGCTAGCCCCCATTCCGAGGAGCTGTTTTTT CASSHLRLASPHSEELFF
TRBJ2-1 - TRBV7-2 - TGTGCCAGCAGCCCGGCGCGAATGACCTACAATGAGCAGTTCTTC CASSPARMTYNEQFF
TRBJ2-6 - TRBV5-1 - TGCGCCAGCAGCTACCCCGCCCCGCGAGTTGGGGCCAACGTCCTGACTTTC CASSYPAPRVGANVLTF
TRBJ2-3 - TRBV29-1 - TGCAGCGTTCTTACAGGGACAGATACGCAGTATTTT CSVLTGTDTQYF
TRBJ1-5 - TRBV30 TRBD1 TGTGCCTGGAGTTGGAACAGGGGGAAAGGCAATCAGCCCCAGCATTTT CAWSWNRGKGNQPQHF
TRBJ1-2 - TRBV28 - TGTGCCAGCAGTATTCTGGACAGCTTGGTAAATGGCTACACCTTC CASSILDSLVNGYTF
TRBJ2-1 - TRBV7-3 TRBD2 TGTGCCAGCTCCCTTTGGGCGGGAGAGAATGAGCAGTTCTTC CASSLWAGENEQFF
TRBJ2-7 once TRBV2 TRBD1 TGTGCCAGCAACCTTCAGGGGGTTAACAACGAGCAGTACTTC CASNLQGVNNEQYF
TRBJ1-1 - TRBV9 - TGTGCCAGCACCAAGGACGGACGGAACACTGAAGCTTTCTTT CASTKDGRNTEAFF
TRBJ1-1 - TRBV5-1 - TGCGCCAGCAGCTTGGGGCAAACTGAAGCTTTCTTT CASSLGQTEAFF
TRBJ2-7 - TRBV5-1 TRBD2 TGCGCCAGCAGCTTAGGACTAGCGGGAGTTCGCGAGCAGTACTTC CASSLGLAGVREQYF
TRBJ1-1 once TRBV19 - TGTGCCAGTAGTGCATTTCCTTCGGCAGGGTGGGCTGAAGCTTTCTTT CASSAFPSAGWAEAFF
TRBJ2-7 - TRBV9 TRBD1 TGTGCCAGCAGCGAGGGACAGGGGGGGTCCTACGAGCAGTACTTC CASSEGQGGSYEQYF
TRBJ2-1 - TRBV5-8 TRBD2 TGTGCCAGCAGCTCGACTAGCGGGAGTGTAGGAAGGTACAATGAGCAGTTCTTC CASSSTSGSVGRYNEQFF
TRBJ2-7 - TRBV29-1 TRBD2 TGCAGCGTTCGGGGGAGGGCCGCCTACGAGCAGTACTTC CSVRGRAAYEQYF
TRBJ2-3 - TRBV7-2 TRBD1 TGTGCCAGCAGCTTAGGGGACAGAGAAACGCAGTATTTT CASSLGDRETQYF
TRBJ2-3 - TRBV4-2 TRBD2 TGTGCCAGCAGCGTGTGGGCGGGAGGGAGCACAGATACGCAGTATTTT CASSVWAGGSTDTQYF
TRBJ2-6 - TRBV5-1 - TGCGCCAGCAGCTCACCCGGGTTCGGGGCCAACGTCCTGACTTTC CASSSPGFGANVLTF
TRBJ1-5 - TRBV27 - TGTGCCAGGAGAGGGGGGGTCAATCAGCCCCAGCATTTT CARRGGVNQPQHF
TRBJ1-1 - TRBV23-1 - TGCGCCAGCAGTTTTACCGGACAGTCGAACACTGAAGCTTTCTTT CASSFTGQSNTEAFF
TRBJ2-3 - TRBV9 TRBD2 TGTGCCAGCAGCCCGAAGGGGGTAGCGGGAAGAAGCACAGATACGCAGTATTTT CASSPKGVAGRSTDTQYF
TRBJ2-2 - TRBV11-3 - TGTGCCAGCAGCTTAGAGGTGGCCTCGGCCGGGGAGCTGTTTTTT CASSLEVASAGELFF
TRBJ2-1 - TRBV28 - TGTGCCAGCAGGGCGGGCGGGATGCTCTATGAGCAGTTCTTC CASRAGGMLYEQFF
TRBJ2-7 - TRBV6-1 TRBD1 TGTGCCAGCAGACACCGGGACAGGGCTGGGGAGCAGTACTTC CASRHRDRAGEQYF
TRBJ2-2 - TRBV11-2 TRBD2 TGTGCCAGCAGCTTGGTAGCGGGAGTGACTGGGGAGCTGTTTTTT CASSLVAGVTGELFF
TRBJ2-7 - TRBV6-6 TRBD1 TGTGCCAGCCTAAAGACCGGGACAGGGCAATACTTC CASLKTGTGQYF
TRBJ2-5 - TRBV28 TRBD2 TGTGCCAGCCGACTAGCGGGAGACGAGACCCAGTACTTC CASRLAGDETQYF
TRBJ2-3 - TRBV30 TRBD1 TGTGCCTGGAGTGACAGGGGAGTAACAGATACGCAGTATTTT CAWSDRGVTDTQYF
TRBJ1-5 - TRBV18 - TGTGCCAGCTCACCCGGAAGCAATCAGCCCCAGCATTTT CASSPGSNQPQHF
TRBJ2-7 - TRBV5-1 - TGCGCCAGCAGCTTAAGTAACGGGATTTACGAGCAGTACTTC CASSLSNGIYEQYF
TRBJ2-1 - TRBV13 - TGTGCCAGCAGCATCGGCGCCCCTCGGTCAAATGAGCAGTTCTTC CASSIGAPRSNEQFF
TRBJ2-7 - TRBV2 TRBD1 TGTGCCAGCAGGACTTCGACAGGGGGCTACGAGCAGTACTTC CASRTSTGGYEQYF
TRBJ1-6 once TRBV7-9 TRBD1 TGTGCCAGCAGCAACCAGCCCGGGACAGGGTATAATTCACCCCTCCACTTT CASSNQPGTGYNSPLHF
TRBJ2-5 - TRBV2 - TGTGCCAGCAGTGAGGTGGTTGAGACCCAGTACTTC CASSEVVETQYF
TRBJ2-3 - TRBV9 TRBD2 TGTGCCAGCAGCGTCTCACCCGGGACTAGCGGAGCCTCTAGCACAGATACGCAGTATTTT CASSVSPGTSGASSTDTQYF
TRBJ2-1 - TRBV5-1 - TGCGCCAGCAGCTTGGCCCTTCTAGCGAATGCCTACAATGAGCAGTTCTTC CASSLALLANAYNEQFF
TRBJ1-3 - TRBV9 TRBD1 TGTGCCAGCAGCACCGGAACGACAGGGACTGGAAACACCATATATTTT CASSTGTTGTGNTIYF
TRBJ2-5 - TRBV6-5 - TGTGCCAGCAGGCAGGGGGGACTGGCAGGGGAGACCCAGTACTTC CASRQGGLAGETQYF
TRBJ2-2 - TRBV5-1 - TGCGCCAGCAGCTCGCAAACCCGAACTCTAACACCCGGGGAGCTGTTTTTT CASSSQTRTLTPGELFF
TRBJ2-7 - TRBV19 TRBD2 TGTGCCAGTAGTTTGAGCGGGAGCTCCTACGAGCAGTACTTC CASSLSGSSYEQYF